Below, 32 T cell receptor beta chains from the same sample are listed, as sequenced in a study of cytomegalovirus exposure and HLA in healthy donors. This PCR relied on a set of 60 Vbeta primers and 13 Jbeta primers. Method: immunoSEQ multiplex PCR; TCRdb's copy keeps in-frame clones and lacks some. The sample lists fewer than 90,000 clones, 70% to 80% seen once, with approximately 15% in the top ten. Sequenced material: PBMCs. The receptors stem from a middle-aged woman in good health and CMV-seropositive.

The chain employs TRBV6-1 and TRBJ2-7, with 10 bases lining up with TRBD2. J gave up 3 bases and V 4 bases, and 9 bases lay outside the gene matches. This CDR3 region has 16 residues. Germline CDR1 reads MNHNS; CDR2 reads SASEGT. The CDR3 DNA is TGTGCCAGCAGTGCTAAGTTAGCGGGAGGATACTACGAGCAGTACTTC. It encodes CASSAKLAGGYYEQYF.

The J gene is TRBJ1-2, the V gene TRBV13; unclear D gene. V lost 1 base, J lost 2 bases, and 8 bases lay in between. Germline V lookup: CDR1 PRHDT, CDR2 FYEKMQ (reference sequence). This CDR3 region has 14 residues. In DNA, the CDR3 is TGTGCCAGCAGCTTAGAGAGACTCAACTATGGCTACACCTTC. This translates into CASSLERLNYGYTF.

The chain recombines TRBV30 with TRBJ1-2; 7 bases align to TRBD1. The CDR3 sequence is 13 residues long. With 0 bases clipped from V and 13 bases from J, the junction kept 11 bases outside the gene matches. Germline V gene sequence: CDR1 GTSNPN, CDR2 SVGIG (reference sequence). The DNA of the CDR3 is TGTGCCTGGAGTGTACTTAAGGGGGCAGACTGCACCTTC. It yields the protein CAWSVLKGADCTF.

In this sample, this clone turned up a few times. The chain recombines TRBV28 with TRBJ1-2; D not resolved. CDR1 is MDHEN, CDR2 SYDVKM, per germline. V shed 2 bases and J shed 4 bases, with 5 bases lying between them. The CDR3 contains 12 residues. The CDR3 loop reads CASSLEAYGYTF. As DNA, the CDR3 is TGTGCCAGCAGTTTAGAGGCCTATGGCTACACCTTC.

V gene TRBV28 combines with J gene TRBJ2-5, with TRBD2 identical over 13 bases. The end of the DNA aligns better with TRBJ2-7, so the J call may be wrong. This CDR3 is built from 13 residues. CDR1 and CDR2 from the germline V gene are MDHEN and SYDVKM. CDR3 sequence (DNA): TGTGCCAGCAGGACTAGCGGGAGGTACGAGCAGTACTTC. The encoded protein is CASRTSGRYEQYF.

A note on this clone: The junction and the germline gene differ at one end; a read error may be behind it. The CDR3 sequence is CASSLGSHGYEQYF. The CDR3, as DNA: TGTGCTAGCAGCTTAGGTTCCCACGGCTACGAGCAGTACTTC. The chain uses TRBV7-7 and TRBJ2-7, with no clear D. The germline V gene encodes CDR1 SSHAT and CDR2 FNYEAQ (reference sequence). The CDR3 length is 14 residues. Together with reference TRBV7-7 and TRBJ2-7, the CDR3 gives the full variable domain: GAGVSQSPRYKVTKRGQDVTLRCDPISSHATLYWYQQALGQGPEFLTYFNYEAQPDKSGLPSDRFSAERPEGSISTLTIQRTEQRDSAMYRCASSLGSHGYEQYFGPGTRLTVT.

This clone was detected a few times. This chain uses TRBV7-2 with TRBJ2-7, with 10 bases aligning to TRBD2. CDR1 is SGHTA, CDR2 FQGNSA, per germline. V was clipped by 5 bases and J by 5 bases; unmatched bases: 6. The CDR3 runs to 14 residues. The CDR3 is CASSVASGSDEQYF. The CDR3 DNA reads as TGTGCCAGCAGCGTGGCTAGCGGGAGCGACGAGCAGTACTTC. Full variable domain (remainder filled in from reference TRBV7-2 and TRBJ2-7): GAGVSQSPSNKVTEKGKDVELRCDPISGHTALYWYRQSLGQGLEFLIYFQGNSAPDKSGLPSDRFSAERTGGSVSTLTIQRTQQEDSAVYLCASSVASGSDEQYFGPGTRLTVT.

The chain has TRBV15 and TRBJ2-1; TRBD2 matches at 7 bases. The length of the CDR3 is 17 residues. The V gene end was trimmed by 0 bases and the J gene end by 9 bases; junction bases not matched to a gene: 14. The germline gives CDR1 LNHNV, CDR2 YYDKDF (reference sequence). The CDR3 sequence: CATSRDRGTTSRGEQFF. The CDR3 nucleotides read TGTGCCACCAGCAGAGATCGCGGGACTACCTCACGGGGTGAGCAGTTCTTC.

The rearrangement links TRBV6-5 to TRBJ2-1, with TRBD2 matching 8 bases. Unmatched junction bases numbered 7, after V lost 2 bases and J lost 7 bases. The length of the CDR3 is 15 residues. Germline CDR1 reads MNHEY; CDR2 reads SVGAGI. Here the CDR3 reads CASSYNGRARNEQFF. For the CDR3, the DNA is TGTGCCAGCAGTTACAACGGGAGGGCCCGGAATGAGCAGTTCTTC.

The rearrangement links TRBV7-2 to TRBJ2-3; TRBD2 aligns across 10 bases. Germline CDR1 reads SGHTA; CDR2 reads FQGNSA. The CDR3 sequence is 17 residues long. The V segment lost 3 bases and the J segment 3 bases; nucleotides outside the gene matches: 9. The CDR3 DNA reads TGTGCCAGCAGCTTCCGGAGGGGACTAGCGTTGACAGATACGCAGTATTTT. Its translation: CASSFRRGLALTDTQYF. Full variable domain (outside the CDR3, taken from reference TRBV7-2 and TRBJ2-3): GAGVSQSPSNKVTEKGKDVELRCDPISGHTALYWYRQSLGQGLEFLIYFQGNSAPDKSGLPSDRFSAERTGGSVSTLTIQRTQQEDSAVYLCASSFRRGLALTDTQYFGPGTRLTVL.

The chain joins TRBV2 to TRBJ2-1, with 12 bases that match TRBD1. From germline, CDR1 is SNHLY and CDR2 FYNNEI. The CDR3 sequence is 13 residues long. V shed 10 bases and J 10 bases; nucleotides not matched to a gene: 8. CDR3 residues: CANRDRGLLEQFF. CDR3 bases: TGTGCCAACCGGGACAGGGGGCTCCTGGAGCAGTTCTTC.

The chain uses TRBV9 and TRBJ2-1; 9 bases map to TRBD2. The CDR3 spans 16 residues. The germline CDR1 and CDR2 sequences are SGDLS and YYNGEE. The V and J ends lost 0 bases and 9 bases, in that order; junction bases with no gene match: 10. The CDR3 loop reads CASSVEILAGKGEQFF. The CDR3 DNA sequence: TGTGCCAGCAGCGTAGAGATACTAGCGGGTAAAGGTGAGCAGTTCTTC.

This chain uses TRBV19 with TRBJ2-3, with 8 positions matching TRBD1. With 3 bases clipped from V and 5 bases from J, the junction kept 4 bases outside the gene matches. The germline V gene encodes CDR1 LNHDA and CDR2 SQIVND (reference sequence). This CDR3 is built from 14 residues. The CDR3 loop reads CASSIGTGLDTQYF. The CDR3 nucleotides are TGTGCCAGTAGTATTGGGACAGGATTAGATACGCAGTATTTT.

J is TRBJ2-3 and V is TRBV7-8; possible D gene TRBD2, 6 bases. The V end was cut by 5 bases, the J end by 1 base, with 16 bases between. Germline assignment: CDR1 SGHVS and CDR2 FQNEAQ. CDR3 length equals 16 residues. CDR3 nucleotide sequence: TGTGCCAGCAGCCGCCTGGGGGGTAGCGGCACAGATACGCAGTATTTT. This codes for CASSRLGGSGTDTQYF.

The chain has TRBV28 and TRBJ2-7, with 7 bases lining up with TRBD1. The CDR3 is 15 residues long. Trimming took 5 bases from V and 2 from J; bases not matched to a gene: 9. The germline gives CDR1 MDHEN, CDR2 SYDVKM. The DNA of the CDR3 is TGTGCCAGCAGTCCCGTGGACAGGAATGCCTACGAGCAGTACTTC. It codes for CASSPVDRNAYEQYF.

The chain joins TRBV6-5 to TRBJ1-5; D is possibly TRBD1 (5 bases). Germline CDR1 MNHEY, CDR2 SVGAGI. This CDR3 is 15 amino acids long. The V gene lost 4 bases and the J gene lost 1 base, with 11 bases spanning the gap. CDR3 DNA: TGTGCCAGCAGTTCGGAGGGGATGAGCAATCAGCCCCAGCATTTT. The encoded protein is CASSSEGMSNQPQHF.

The V gene is TRBV19, the J gene TRBJ1-5; D is unclear. This CDR3 has 21 amino acids. Germline V CDR1 and CDR2: LNHDA, SQIVND (reference sequence). The V end lost 3 bases, the J end lost 1 base, and 28 bases lay between the germline ends. The CDR3 sequence: CASSMMSMVPERYMSNQPQHF. In DNA form, the CDR3 reads TGTGCCAGTAGTATGATGTCTATGGTTCCCGAGAGATATATGAGCAATCAGCCCCAGCATTTT.

The chain combines TRBV2 with TRBJ1-2; no definite D call. Germline values: CDR1 SNHLY, CDR2 FYNNEI. The length of the CDR3 is 16 residues. V lost 3 bases and J 7 bases, leaving 21 bases between the germline ends. CDR3 sequence: CASSDPGIRESAGYTF. CDR3 nucleotides: TGTGCCAGCAGTGATCCCGGCATACGGGAAAGCGCTGGCTACACCTTC.

This chain connects TRBV5-6 to TRBJ1-5; D ambiguous. Germline lookup yields CDR1 SGHDT and CDR2 YYEEEE. The length of the CDR3 is 15 residues. Trimming cost V 0 bases and J 3 bases, with 10 bases left between them. DNA of the CDR3: TGTGCCAGCAGCTTGGATGGAGGGCTCAATCAGCCCCAGCATTTT. Amino acid sequence: CASSLDGGLNQPQHF.

A few counts support this clone. The genes are TRBV5-4 and TRBJ2-5, with 7 nucleotides matching TRBD2. CDR1 and CDR2 (germline): SGHNT, YYREEE (reference sequence). V shed 3 bases and J 3 bases; nucleotides not matched to a gene: 5. The CDR3 consists of 14 residues. The CDR3 region has the DNA TGTGCCAGCAGCTCGGCGCTAGCGGAAGAGACCCAGTACTTC. Protein product: CASSSALAEETQYF.

The V and J genes are TRBV7-2 and TRBJ1-2; D unclear. The V and J ends lost 1 base and 4 bases respectively, with 10 bases between them. There are 14 residues in the CDR3. CDR1 and CDR2 from the germline V gene are SGHTA and FQGNSA. CDR3 region: CASSLGGDTYGYTF. The CDR3 coding sequence is TGTGCCAGCAGCTTAGGCGGAGATACCTATGGCTACACCTTC.

The chain is built from TRBV7-9 and TRBJ2-2; D might be TRBD2 (6 bases). Germline lookup yields CDR1 SEHNR and CDR2 FQNEAQ (reference sequence). The germline V and J ends were trimmed by 2 bases and 0 bases, with 7 bases remaining between them. This CDR3 contains 15 residues. The CDR3 nucleotides read TGTGCCAGCAGCTTATTAGCGGCGAACACCGGGGAGCTGTTTTTT. The encoded protein is CASSLLAANTGELFF. The full variable domain, rest sourced from reference TRBV7-9 and TRBJ2-2, is DTGVSQNPRHKITKRGQNVTFRCDPISEHNRLYWYRQTLGQGPEFLTYFQNEAQLEKSRLLSDRFSAERPKGSFSTLEIQRTEQGDSAMYLCASSLLAANTGELFFGEGSRLTVL.

CDR3 DNA sequence: TGCGCCAGCAGCCAAGAAGACGGCGGGACCGGGGAGCTGTTTTTT. It translates to CASSQEDGGTGELFF. The rearrangement links TRBV4-3 to TRBJ2-2; possibly TRBD2 for D (5 bases). The germline gives CDR1 LGHNA, CDR2 YSLEER. This CDR3 is built from 15 residues. V dropped 0 bases and J dropped 5 bases, with 10 bases sitting between them.

The rearrangement uses TRBV27 and TRBJ2-7; 11 bases match TRBD2. Germline V lookup: CDR1 MNHEY, CDR2 SMNVEV (reference sequence). The CDR3 consists of 15 residues. Trimming at V came to 6 bases and at J to 5 bases, leaving 9 bases not matched to a gene. CDR3 nucleotides: TGTGCCAGCAGAACTCTAGCGGGGGGATTTAACGAGCAGTACTTC. Translation gives CASRTLAGGFNEQYF.

Notes on this clone: The junction differs from germline at one of its ends, possibly a read error. This chain uses TRBV4-1 with TRBJ2-7; D unresolved. Germline loops: CDR1 MGHRA, CDR2 YSYEKL. This CDR3 spans 13 amino acids. The CDR3 here is CASSQDFGEPERF. The CDR3 bases are TGCGCCAGCAGCCAAGATTTCGGAGAACCGGAGAGGTTC.

The V call is TRBV4-1, the J call TRBJ1-3; D gene ambiguous. V was pared by 0 bases and J by 5 bases, with 14 bases between. The CDR3 length is 16 residues. Germline V gene data show CDR1 as MGHRA and CDR2 as YSYEKL. CDR3 sequence reads: CASSQDLAGVRNTIYF. In DNA form, the CDR3 reads TGCGCCAGCAGCCAAGACCTGGCCGGGGTGAGAAACACCATATATTTT.

The chain couples TRBV19 to TRBJ2-7; D possibly corresponds to TRBD2 (5 bases). CDR3 size: 14 residues. The germline gives CDR1 LNHDA, CDR2 SQIVND (reference sequence). V lost 6 bases to trimming and J lost 3 bases, with 15 bases between them. CDR3 sequence (DNA): TGTGCCAGTAGCCAACGGGGATACGGCTACGAGCAGTACTTC. Translated: CASSQRGYGYEQYF.

V and J are TRBV6-5 and TRBJ2-1, with TRBD2 matching 16 bases. Germline values: CDR1 MNHEY, CDR2 SVGAGI. The CDR3 is 16 amino acids. V lost 2 bases and J lost 10; bases outside the gene matches: 5. The CDR3 is CASSYGTSGGAREQFF. As DNA, the CDR3 is TGTGCCAGCAGTTACGGGACTAGCGGGGGGGCCAGGGAGCAGTTCTTC.

V and J are TRBV7-9 and TRBJ2-1, with D possibly being TRBD1 (6 bases). V was shortened by 4 bases and J by 7 bases, with 8 bases between the two germline ends. This CDR3 is built from 12 residues. Germline V gives CDR1 SEHNR, CDR2 FQNEAQ (reference sequence). This CDR3 reads CASSSQGNEQFF. For the CDR3, the DNA is TGTGCCAGCAGCTCCCAGGGGAATGAGCAGTTCTTC.

The gene calls are TRBV9 and TRBJ2-7; 11 nucleotides line up with TRBD2. CDR1 is SGDLS, CDR2 YYNGEE, per germline. This CDR3 comprises 15 residues. The V and J ends lost 4 bases and 2 bases, in that order; junction bases with no gene match: 5. This chain's CDR3 is CASSPGLAVAYEQYF. The CDR3 DNA reads TGTGCCAGCAGCCCGGGACTAGCGGTAGCCTACGAGCAGTACTTC.

The chain employs TRBV28 and TRBJ2-1, with D hard to call. Germline V gene data show CDR1 as MDHEN and CDR2 as SYDVKM. The CDR3 is made up of 12 amino acids. V lost 3 bases, J lost 4 bases, and 4 bases lay in between. The CDR3 protein is CASSLRYNEQFF. DNA of the CDR3: TGTGCCAGCAGTTTGAGGTACAATGAGCAGTTCTTC.

In this sample, this clone turned up a few times. This chain links TRBV7-6 with TRBJ1-6; 8 bases map to TRBD1. Germline V lookup: CDR1 SGHVS, CDR2 FNYEAQ. V shed 4 bases, J shed 10 bases, and the junction held 6 bases outside the gene matches. The CDR3 has 14 residues. CDR3 nucleotide sequence: TGTGCCAGCAGCTCGGACAGGGCTGGGTCACCCCTCCACTTT. Translation: CASSSDRAGSPLHF. Based on the CDR3 plus reference TRBV7-6 and TRBJ1-6, the full variable domain is GAGVSQSPRYKVTKRGQDVALRCDPISGHVSLYWYRQALGQGPEFLTYFNYEAQQDKSGLPNDRFSAERPEGSISTLTIQRTEQRDSAMYRCASSSDRAGSPLHFGNGTRLTVT.